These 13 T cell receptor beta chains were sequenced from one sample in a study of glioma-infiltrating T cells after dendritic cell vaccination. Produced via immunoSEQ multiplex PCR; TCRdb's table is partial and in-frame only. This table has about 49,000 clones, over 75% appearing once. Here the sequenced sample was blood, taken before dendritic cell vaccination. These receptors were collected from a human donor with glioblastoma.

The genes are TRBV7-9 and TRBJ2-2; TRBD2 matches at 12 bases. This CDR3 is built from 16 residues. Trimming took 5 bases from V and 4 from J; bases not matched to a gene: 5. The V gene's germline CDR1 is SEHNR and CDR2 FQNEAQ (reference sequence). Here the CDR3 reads CASSLGLAGFTGELFF. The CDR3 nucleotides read TGTGCCAGCAGCCTCGGACTAGCGGGGTTCACCGGGGAGCTGTTTTTT.

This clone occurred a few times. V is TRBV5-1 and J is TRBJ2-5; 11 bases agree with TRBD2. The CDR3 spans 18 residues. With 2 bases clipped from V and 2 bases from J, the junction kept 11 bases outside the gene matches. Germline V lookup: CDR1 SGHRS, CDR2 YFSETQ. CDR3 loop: CASSFWRASGRNQETQYF. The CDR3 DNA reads TGCGCCAGCAGCTTTTGGAGGGCTAGCGGGAGGAATCAAGAGACCCAGTACTTC.

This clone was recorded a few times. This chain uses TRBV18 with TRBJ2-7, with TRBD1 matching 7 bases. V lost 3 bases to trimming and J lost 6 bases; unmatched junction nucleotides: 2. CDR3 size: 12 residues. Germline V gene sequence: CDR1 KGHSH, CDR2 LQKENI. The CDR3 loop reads CASSPDRLEQYF. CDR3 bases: TGTGCCAGCTCACCGGACAGGCTCGAGCAGTACTTC.

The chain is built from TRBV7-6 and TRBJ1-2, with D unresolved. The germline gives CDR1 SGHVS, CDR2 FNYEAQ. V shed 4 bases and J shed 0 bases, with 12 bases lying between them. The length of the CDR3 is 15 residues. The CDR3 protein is CASSSGVLTNYGYTF. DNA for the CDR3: TGTGCCAGCAGCTCCGGAGTATTAACTAACTATGGCTACACCTTC.

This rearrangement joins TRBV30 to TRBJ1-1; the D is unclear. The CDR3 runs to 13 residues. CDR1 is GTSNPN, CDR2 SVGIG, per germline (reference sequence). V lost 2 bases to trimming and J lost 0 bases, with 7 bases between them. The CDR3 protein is CAWSWAMNTEAFF. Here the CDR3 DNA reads TGTGCCTGGAGTTGGGCCATGAACACTGAAGCTTTCTTT.

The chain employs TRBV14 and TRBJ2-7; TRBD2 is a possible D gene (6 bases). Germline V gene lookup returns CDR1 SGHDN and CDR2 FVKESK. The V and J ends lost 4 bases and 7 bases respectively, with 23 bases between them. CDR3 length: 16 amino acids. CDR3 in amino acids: CASSRYVGTSSGEQYF. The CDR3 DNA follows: TGTGCCAGCAGCCGATATGTCGGGACTTCGAGTGGAGAGCAGTACTTC.

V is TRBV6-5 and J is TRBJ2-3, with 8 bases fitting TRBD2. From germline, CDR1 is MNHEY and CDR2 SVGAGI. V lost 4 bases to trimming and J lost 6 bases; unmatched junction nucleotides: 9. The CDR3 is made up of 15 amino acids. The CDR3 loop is CASSSGLARTDTQYF. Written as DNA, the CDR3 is TGTGCCAGCAGTTCCGGACTAGCTAGGACGGATACGCAGTATTTT.

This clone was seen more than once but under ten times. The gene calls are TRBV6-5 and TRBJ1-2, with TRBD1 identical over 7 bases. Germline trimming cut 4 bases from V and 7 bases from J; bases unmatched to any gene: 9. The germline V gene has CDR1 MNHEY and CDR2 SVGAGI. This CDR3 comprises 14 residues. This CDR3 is CASSSLTGDGGYTF. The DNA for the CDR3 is TGTGCCAGCAGTTCACTTACAGGGGATGGTGGCTACACCTTC.

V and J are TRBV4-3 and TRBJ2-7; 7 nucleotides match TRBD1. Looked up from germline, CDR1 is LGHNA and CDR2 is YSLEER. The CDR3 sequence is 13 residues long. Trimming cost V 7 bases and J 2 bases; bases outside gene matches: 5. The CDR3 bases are TGCGCCAGCACCGGACAGGCCCCCTACGAGCAGTACTTC. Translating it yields CASTGQAPYEQYF.

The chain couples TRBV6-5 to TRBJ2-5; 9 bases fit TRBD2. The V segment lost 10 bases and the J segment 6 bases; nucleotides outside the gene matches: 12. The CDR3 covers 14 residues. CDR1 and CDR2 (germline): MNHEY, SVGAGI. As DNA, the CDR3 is TGTGCCACCGAACCGGGACTAGCATCGCAGACCCAGTACTTC. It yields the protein CATEPGLASQTQYF.

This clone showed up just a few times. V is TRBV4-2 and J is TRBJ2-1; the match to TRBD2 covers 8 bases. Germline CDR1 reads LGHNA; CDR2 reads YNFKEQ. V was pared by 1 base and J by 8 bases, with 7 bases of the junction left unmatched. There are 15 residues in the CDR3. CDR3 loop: CASSQVGLEGDEQFF. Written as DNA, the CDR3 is TGTGCCAGCAGCCAAGTGGGACTAGAGGGGGATGAGCAGTTCTTC.

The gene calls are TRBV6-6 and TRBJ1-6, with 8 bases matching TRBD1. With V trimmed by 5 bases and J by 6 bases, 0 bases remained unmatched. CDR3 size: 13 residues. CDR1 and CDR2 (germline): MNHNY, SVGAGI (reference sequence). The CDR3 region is CASSGQGNSPLHF. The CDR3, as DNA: TGTGCCAGCAGTGGACAGGGTAATTCACCCCTCCACTTT.

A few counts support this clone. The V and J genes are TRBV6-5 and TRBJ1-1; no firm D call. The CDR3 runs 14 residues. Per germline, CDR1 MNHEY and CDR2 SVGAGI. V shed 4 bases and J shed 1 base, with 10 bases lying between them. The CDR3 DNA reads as TGTGCCAGCAGTTTATCTACCCGGAACACTGAAGCTTTCTTT. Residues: CASSLSTRNTEAFF.